This entry lists 2 T cell receptor beta chains sequenced from one sample in a study of control samples from healthy donors and cancer patients (dated by TCRdb to 2020 to 2021). Library creation used the immunoSEQ multiplex PCR assay. TCRdb retrieved this table from immuneACCESS and kept in-frame rearrangements only. Not all clones are present; in checked studies, unresolved V genes account for under half, and no reason is known for the remainder. Within this sample are about 130,000 clones, with approximately 92% of them counted one time only. 0.5% to 0.7% of the sample rests with the top ten. Sequencing was done on a sample of PBMCs. The receptor set was obtained from an elderly man with head and neck cancer.

J is TRBJ2-2 and V is TRBV5-1, with D uncertain. The germline CDR1 and CDR2 sequences are SGHRS and YFSETQ. Trimming shortened V by 0 bases and J by 3 bases, and 6 bases separated the two germline ends. The CDR3 is 14 amino acids. The CDR3 is CASSLAPDTGELFF. DNA for the CDR3: TGCGCCAGCAGCTTGGCCCCAGACACCGGGGAGCTGTTTTTT.

The chain employs TRBV2 and TRBJ2-3; 7 bases line up with TRBD2. The CDR3 contains 15 residues. V was clipped by 6 bases and J by 5 bases; unmatched bases: 11. Germline values: CDR1 SNHLY, CDR2 FYNNEI. This chain's CDR3 is CASREPRGVGDTQYF. The CDR3 coding sequence is TGTGCCAGCAGGGAACCCCGGGGGGTCGGAGATACGCAGTATTTT.